The subject of this entry is one T cell receptor (beta chain). Additional DNA sequences in this sample encode the identical CDR3. Sequenced by immunoSEQ multiplex PCR; TCRdb stores in-frame clones only, minus some. The repertoire holds approximately 350,000 clones, under 85% seen once, with around 5% in the top ten. This specimen belongs to a study of blood T cell repertoires in COVID-19. This CDR3 comprises 16 residues. V gave up 1 base and J gave up 1 base; unmatched junction bases: 2. Germline CDR1 KGHSH, CDR2 LQKENI. The chain couples TRBV18 to TRBJ2-3; 10 bases align to TRBD2. This receptor was taken from a woman in her 50s who had recovered from COVID-19. Sequences were obtained from PBMCs or T cells enriched from blood (not recorded which). The CDR3 nucleotides read TGTGCCAGCTCACCACTAGGACTAGCGGGCACAGATACGCAGTATTTT. It encodes CASSPLGLAGTDTQYF. The variable domain in full, with the rest retrieved from reference TRBV18 and TRBJ2-3, is NAGVMQNPRHLVRRRGQEARLRCSPMKGHSHVYWYRQLPEEGLKFMVYLQKENIIDESGMPKERFSAEFPKEGPSILRIQQVVRGDSAAYFCASSPLGLAGTDTQYFGPGTRLTVL.